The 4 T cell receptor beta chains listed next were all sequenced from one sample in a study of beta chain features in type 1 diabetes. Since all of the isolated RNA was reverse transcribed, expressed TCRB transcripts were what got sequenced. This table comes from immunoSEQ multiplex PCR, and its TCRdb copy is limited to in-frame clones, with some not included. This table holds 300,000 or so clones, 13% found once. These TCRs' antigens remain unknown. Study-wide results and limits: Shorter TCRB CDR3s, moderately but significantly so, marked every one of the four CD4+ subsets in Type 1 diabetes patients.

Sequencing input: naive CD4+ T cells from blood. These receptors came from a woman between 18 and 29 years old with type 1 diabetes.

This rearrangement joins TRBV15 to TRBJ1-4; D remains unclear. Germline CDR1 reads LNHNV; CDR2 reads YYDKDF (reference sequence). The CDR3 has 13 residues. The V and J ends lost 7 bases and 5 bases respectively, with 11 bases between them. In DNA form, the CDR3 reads TGTGCCACCAACCGCGCATTAAATGAAAAACTGTTTTTT. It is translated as CATNRALNEKLFF.

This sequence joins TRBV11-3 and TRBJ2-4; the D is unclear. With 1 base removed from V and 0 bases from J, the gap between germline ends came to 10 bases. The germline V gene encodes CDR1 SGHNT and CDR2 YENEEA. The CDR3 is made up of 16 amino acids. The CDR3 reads CASSLGVYLAKNIQYF. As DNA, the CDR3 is TGTGCCAGCAGCTTAGGAGTGTACCTAGCCAAAAACATTCAGTACTTC.

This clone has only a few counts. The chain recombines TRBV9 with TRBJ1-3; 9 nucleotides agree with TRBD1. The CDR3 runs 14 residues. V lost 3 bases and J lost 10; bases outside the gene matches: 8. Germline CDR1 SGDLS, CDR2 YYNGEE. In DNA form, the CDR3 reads TGTGCCAGCAGCGAGGGACAGGGTGGATCGACCATATATTTT. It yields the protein CASSEGQGGSTIYF.

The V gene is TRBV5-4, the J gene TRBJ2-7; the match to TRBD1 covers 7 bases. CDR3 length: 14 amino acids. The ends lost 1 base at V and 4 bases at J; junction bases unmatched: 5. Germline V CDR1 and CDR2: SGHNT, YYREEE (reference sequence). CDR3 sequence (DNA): TGTGCCAGCAGCTTGCGAGGGGGCTCTTACGAGCAGTACTTC. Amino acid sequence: CASSLRGGSYEQYF.